These 10 T cell receptor beta chains were all obtained from the same sample, sequenced in a study of cytomegalovirus exposure and HLA in healthy donors. The PCR used 60 Vbeta and 13 Jbeta primers. Clones were sequenced by immunoSEQ multiplex PCR, and TCRdb holds only the in-frame ones, with some missing. This table holds some 200,000 clones, around 81% found once. Sequences were obtained from PBMCs. The receptors here all came from a woman aged 25 to 39 in good health and CMV-seronegative.

This clone was recorded a few times. One junction end disagrees with the germline gene, perhaps due to a read error. The CDR3 DNA follows: TGTGCCAGCAGCTTAACGGCTCCGGCCCTCCGGGACAGGGCTGGGAGGGCCAAAAACAGTCAGTACTTC. Encoded protein: CASSLTAPALRDRAGRAKNSQYF. The chain joins TRBV7-3 to TRBJ2-4; TRBD1 agrees at 9 bases. Germline V CDR1 and CDR2: SGHTA, FQGTGA. The CDR3 is 23 residues long.

The chain links TRBV5-8 to TRBJ2-1, with TRBD1 matching 8 bases. Trimming at V came to 4 bases and at J to 2 bases, leaving 8 bases not matched to a gene. CDR3 length: 16 residues. In germline, CDR1 is SGHTS, CDR2 YDEGEE. DNA for the CDR3: TGTGCCAGCAGCCCCGTCAGGGGGCTCACCTACAATGAGCAGTTCTTC. It encodes CASSPVRGLTYNEQFF.

The chain carries TRBV7-2 and TRBJ2-5; TRBD1 is a possible D gene (6 bases). CDR3 size: 16 residues. V lost 5 bases to trimming and J lost 2 bases, with 18 bases between them. The germline gives CDR1 SGHTA, CDR2 FQGNSA. The CDR3 spells CASSPAPQDRQETQYF. In nucleotides, the CDR3 is TGTGCCAGCAGCCCTGCCCCACAGGACAGACAAGAGACCCAGTACTTC.

This chain uses TRBV28 with TRBJ1-2; weak D call: TRBD1 (6 bases). The CDR3 is 14 amino acids. Deletions cut 2 bases from V and 3 bases from J, with 10 bases between. Germline V gives CDR1 MDHEN, CDR2 SYDVKM. The CDR3 DNA is TGTGCCAGCAGTTTACTGGGGGCGGACTATGGCTACACCTTC. This translates into CASSLLGADYGYTF.

The genes are TRBV9 and TRBJ2-1; TRBD1 aligns across 11 bases. This CDR3 has 19 amino acids. Germline V gene data show CDR1 as SGDLS and CDR2 as YYNGEE. V lost 1 base, J lost 4 bases, and 13 bases stayed unmatched. Written as DNA, the CDR3 is TGTGCCAGCAGCGTACCGGTAAGAGGACAGGGGGCGTCTTACAATGAGCAGTTCTTC. It yields the protein CASSVPVRGQGASYNEQFF.

As regards this clone: The junction differs from germline at one of its ends, possibly a read error. The rearrangement uses TRBV19 and TRBJ2-4, with TRBD2 as a possible D gene (6 bases). This CDR3 contains 13 residues. Germline assignment: CDR1 LNHDA and CDR2 SQIVND (reference sequence). The CDR3: CASAGLAKNSQYF. The DNA for the CDR3 is TGTGCCAGCGCGGGGCTAGCCAAAAACAGTCAGTACTTC.

This sequence joins TRBV5-1 and TRBJ2-7, with D maybe TRBD1 (6 bases). V gave up 5 bases and J gave up 2 bases, with 17 bases separating them. Germline values: CDR1 SGHRS, CDR2 YFSETQ. The CDR3 loop spans 15 amino acids. The DNA for the CDR3 is TGCGCCAGCAGGCCAACCGGGACAAGCACCTACGAGCAGTACTTC. Amino acids: CASRPTGTSTYEQYF. The full variable domain, with the rest looked up from reference TRBV5-1 and TRBJ2-7, is KAGVTQTPRYLIKTRGQQVTLSCSPISGHRSVSWYQQTPGQGLQFLFEYFSETQRNKGNFPGRFSGRQFSNSRSEMNVSTLELGDSALYLCASRPTGTSTYEQYFGPGTRLTVT.

In regard to this clone: Given the absence of the conserved phenylalanine or tryptophan at the CDR3 end, a read error is likely. The CDR3 region is CASAVARGSEQYL. Written as DNA, the CDR3 is TGTGCCAGCGCCGTTGCCAGGGGTTCCGAGCAGTACCTC. This sequence joins TRBV9 and TRBJ2-7, with a tentative D call TRBD1 (6 bases). The CDR3 has 13 amino acids. V lost 7 bases, J lost 6 bases, and 17 bases lay in between. The V gene's germline CDR1 is SGDLS and CDR2 YYNGEE.

The CDR3 reads CASSTPGILRGDTEAFF. Written as DNA, the CDR3 is TGCGCCAGCAGCACCCCGGGAATATTAAGAGGAGACACTGAAGCTTTCTTT. The chain employs TRBV4-1 and TRBJ1-1; D remains unclear. Between the trimmed V and J ends, which lost 5 bases and 3 bases, there was a span of 22 bases. CDR1 is MGHRA, CDR2 YSYEKL, per germline. The CDR3 spans 17 residues.

This rearrangement joins TRBV7-9 to TRBJ1-6; D ambiguous. Trimming removed 8 bases at V and 7 bases at J, with 15 bases between. The germline CDR1 and CDR2 sequences are SEHNR and FQNEAQ (reference sequence). This CDR3 region has 14 residues. The CDR3: CASVAEGGNSPLHF. The CDR3 nucleotides are TGTGCCAGCGTAGCAGAGGGAGGGAATTCACCCCTCCACTTT.